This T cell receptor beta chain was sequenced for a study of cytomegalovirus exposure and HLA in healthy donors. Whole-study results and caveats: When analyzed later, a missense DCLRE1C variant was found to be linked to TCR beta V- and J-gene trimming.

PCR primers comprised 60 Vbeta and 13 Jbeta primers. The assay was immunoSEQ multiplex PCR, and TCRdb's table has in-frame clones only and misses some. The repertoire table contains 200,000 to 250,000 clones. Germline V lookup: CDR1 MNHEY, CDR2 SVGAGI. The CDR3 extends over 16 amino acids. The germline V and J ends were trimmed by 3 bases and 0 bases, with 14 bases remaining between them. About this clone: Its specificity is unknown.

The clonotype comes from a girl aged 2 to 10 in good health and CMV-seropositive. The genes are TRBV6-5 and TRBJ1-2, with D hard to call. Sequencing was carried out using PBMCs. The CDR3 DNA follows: TGTGCCAGCAGTTATACCGCGATGAAAGCTAACTATGGCTACACCTTC. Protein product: CASSYTAMKANYGYTF.